Listed below are T cell receptor beta chains from one sample, sequenced in a study of blood T cell repertoires in COVID-19. The table came from immunoSEQ multiplex PCR; TCRdb's copy has only in-frame clones and leaves some out. The sample carries more than 200,000 clones, approximately 90% recorded once. The source material was peripheral blood. These receptors all stem from a woman aged 50 to 65 with COVID-19, enrolled during active disease. The CDR3 runs from the conserved cysteine through the conserved F or W. D genes are given only for firm matches. The size entry is marked missing in some rows and otherwise reads once, few, many or a size class.

abundance	v_gene	d_gene	j_gene	CDR3aa	CDR3nt
-	TRBV12-5	TRBD1	TRBJ1-6	CASGSGTANSPLHF	TGTGCTAGTGGATCCGGGACAGCCAATTCACCCCTCCACTTT
-	TRBV27	-	TRBJ1-4	CASSSLGGTVMEKLFF	TGTGCCAGCAGTTCCCTAGGGGGAACGGTGATGGAAAAACTGTTTTTT
few	TRBV11-2	-	TRBJ1-3	CASSLANPGVTGNTIYF	TGTGCCAGCAGCTTAGCCAACCCAGGGGTAACTGGAAACACCATATATTTT
-	TRBV6-5	TRBD2	TRBJ2-2	CAGTKWGGAPGELFF	TGTGCCGGTACTAAGTGGGGAGGGGCCCCCGGGGAGCTGTTTTTT
few	TRBV7-2	TRBD1	TRBJ1-5	CASSTRQGNQPQHF	TGTGCCAGCAGCACCCGACAGGGGAATCAGCCCCAGCATTTT
-	TRBV5-1	-	TRBJ1-1	CASRPARGEAFF	TGCGCCAGCAGGCCGGCCAGGGGAGAAGCTTTCTTT
once	TRBV24-1	-	TRBJ2-5	CATSDFFEETQYF	TGTGCCACCAGTGATTTCTTCGAAGAGACCCAGTACTTC
-	TRBV5-6	-	TRBJ2-7	CASSLSVGLMSSYEQYF	TGTGCCAGCAGCTTAAGCGTCGGCCTCATGAGCTCCTACGAGCAGTACTTC
once	TRBV19	TRBD1	TRBJ2-3	CASSRQGFPDTQYF	TGTGCCAGTAGTCGACAGGGGTTCCCAGATACGCAGTATTTT
-	TRBV10-3	TRBD2	TRBJ2-1	CAISEPGLAGVNEQFF	TGTGCCATCAGTGAGCCGGGACTAGCGGGGGTCAATGAGCAGTTCTTC
-	TRBV19	TRBD1	TRBJ1-5	CATGARQGGQPQHF	TGTGCCACAGGAGCTCGACAGGGAGGTCAGCCCCAGCATTTT
few	TRBV7-6	-	TRBJ2-2	CASSLSLLPESGELFF	TGTGCCAGCAGCTTATCCCTATTACCCGAGTCCGGGGAGCTGTTTTTT
-	TRBV19	TRBD2	TRBJ2-3	CASSILGTSGGVTDTQYF	TGTGCCAGTAGTATCCTTGGGACTAGCGGGGGGGTCACAGATACGCAGTATTTT